What follows are 26 T cell receptor beta chains derived from one specimen sequenced in a study of control samples from healthy donors and cancer patients. TCRdb's table, derived via immunoSEQ multiplex PCR, lists solely in-frame clones and lacks some. The table records over 90,000 clones, roughly 94% of them present only once. The material sequenced was blood. These receptors were collected from a woman aged 18 to 35 in good health.

The CDR3 region has the DNA TGTGCCAGCAGCCGGGACAGACTGAATAGCAATCAGCCCCAGCATTTT. Translation gives CASSRDRLNSNQPQHF. The V and J genes are TRBV7-8 and TRBJ1-5; 7 positions match TRBD1. Losses at the gene ends were 5 bases for V and 0 bases for J; bases not matched to a gene: 7. Germline V gene sequence: CDR1 SGHVS, CDR2 FQNEAQ. The CDR3 sequence is 16 residues long.

The rearrangement joins TRBV19 to TRBJ1-5; TRBD1 aligns across 8 bases. V shed 5 bases and J 2 bases; nucleotides not matched to a gene: 8. Per the germline V gene, CDR1 is LNHDA and CDR2 is SQIVND (reference sequence). The CDR3 covers 16 residues. The CDR3 protein is CASSAGDRGGNQPQHF. CDR3 in DNA: TGTGCCAGTAGTGCAGGAGACAGGGGAGGCAATCAGCCCCAGCATTTT. The variable domain in full, with the rest retrieved from reference TRBV19 and TRBJ1-5, is DGGITQSPKYLFRKEGQNVTLSCEQNLNHDAMYWYRQDPGQGLRLIYYSQIVNDFQKGDIAEGYSVSREKKESFPLTVTSAQKNPTAFYLCASSAGDRGGNQPQHFGDGTRLSIL.

The rearrangement links TRBV24-1 to TRBJ2-5, with 8 bases lining up with TRBD2. The junction had 3 bases not matched to a gene; V was cut back by 2 bases and J by 2 bases. Germline CDR1 and CDR2: KGHDR and SFDVKD. This CDR3 comprises 15 residues. The CDR3 reads CATSDSGGQQETQYF. CDR3 nucleotide sequence: TGTGCCACCAGTGATTCGGGGGGGCAACAAGAGACCCAGTACTTC.

The V and J genes are TRBV7-8 and TRBJ2-7; D is perhaps TRBD1 (6 bases). The CDR3 totals 18 residues. V was cut by 4 bases and J by 0 bases, with 22 bases left in between. In germline, CDR1 is SGHVS, CDR2 FQNEAQ. The CDR3 spells CASSSRAQGPGSSYEQYF. In nucleotides, the CDR3 is TGTGCCAGCAGCTCCAGGGCCCAGGGGCCGGGCAGCTCCTACGAGCAGTACTTC.

The chain couples TRBV3-1 (or the pseudogene TRBV3-2) to TRBJ1-6; perhaps TRBD1 as D (5 bases). Trimming left V 1 base short and J 7 bases short, with 8 bases between. Germline lookup yields CDR1 LGHDT and CDR2 YNNKEL (reference sequence). The CDR3 contains 14 residues. The CDR3 reads CASSQGQRNSPLHF. CDR3 bases: TGTGCCAGCAGCCAAGGACAGAGGAATTCACCCCTCCACTTT.

The chain joins TRBV4-2 to TRBJ1-1; 8 bases are shared with TRBD1. Germline V gene sequence: CDR1 LGHNA, CDR2 YNFKEQ. Trimming removed 0 bases from V and 6 bases from J; junction bases left unmatched: 6. CDR3 length equals 15 residues. CDR3 in DNA: TGTGCCAGCAGCCAAGAAATCTCAGGGGGCTCTGAAGCTTTCTTT. Encoded protein: CASSQEISGGSEAFF.

The chain carries TRBV24-1 and TRBJ1-1; D is uncertain. CDR3 length: 13 residues. Germline lookup yields CDR1 KGHDR and CDR2 SFDVKD. The V end was cut by 2 bases, the J end by 1 base, with 4 bases between. CDR3 amino acids: CATSDWENTEAFF. CDR3 DNA: TGTGCCACCAGTGATTGGGAGAACACTGAAGCTTTCTTT.

The chain uses TRBV6-4 and TRBJ1-1; D may be TRBD1 (5 bases). Germline CDR1 MRHNA, CDR2 SNTAGT. The CDR3 sequence is 13 residues long. Trimming stripped 3 bases from V and 5 bases from J, with 10 bases between. The CDR3 sequence: CASSEQPGTEAFF. Here the CDR3 DNA reads TGTGCCAGCAGTGAGCAGCCAGGGACTGAAGCTTTCTTT.

The chain has TRBV9 and TRBJ2-1; 10 bases are shared with TRBD1. V lost 2 bases, J lost 7 bases, and 12 bases stayed unmatched. The V gene's germline CDR1 is SGDLS and CDR2 YYNGEE. The CDR3 extends over 17 amino acids. Written as DNA, the CDR3 is TGTGCCAGCAGCGTTTCTCTTATGGGACAGGGGCTGAATGAGCAGTTCTTC. Translated, it gives CASSVSLMGQGLNEQFF.

V and J are TRBV19 and TRBJ2-6; 10 bases fit TRBD1. The CDR3 has 18 amino acids. Losses at the gene ends were 4 bases for V and 1 base for J; bases not matched to a gene: 7. In germline, CDR1 is LNHDA, CDR2 SQIVND (reference sequence). The CDR3 reads CASSTTGTGVSGANVLTF. Here the CDR3 DNA reads TGTGCCAGTAGTACCACCGGGACAGGGGTATCTGGGGCCAACGTCCTGACTTTC.

CDR3 sequence reads: CASSPDRVYEQYF. Written as DNA, the CDR3 is TGTGCCAGCAGCCCGGACAGAGTCTACGAGCAGTACTTC. The chain couples TRBV14 to TRBJ2-7; tentatively, D is TRBD1 (6 bases). Trimming left V 4 bases short and J 3 bases short, with 10 bases between. Per germline, CDR1 SGHDN and CDR2 FVKESK. The CDR3 runs 13 residues. The whole variable domain, remainder taken from reference TRBV14 and TRBJ2-7, is EAGVTQFPSHSVIEKGQTVTLRCDPISGHDNLYWYRRVMGKEIKFLLHFVKESKQDESGMPNNRFLAERTGGTYSTLKVQPAELEDSGVYFCASSPDRVYEQYFGPGTRLTVT.

The chain has TRBV11-3 and TRBJ2-2; 11 positions agree with TRBD2. The germline V gene encodes CDR1 SGHNT and CDR2 YENEEA. The trim removed 5 bases at V and 3 bases at J, leaving 2 bases unmatched. The CDR3 spans 15 residues. The CDR3: CASSRLAGYTGELFF. Written as DNA, the CDR3 is TGTGCCAGCAGCCGACTAGCGGGATACACCGGGGAGCTGTTTTTT.

The V and J genes are TRBV28 and TRBJ1-3; 10 nucleotides match TRBD1. Germline V CDR1 and CDR2: MDHEN, SYDVKM. The CDR3 length is 16 residues. V was clipped by 4 bases and J by 4 bases; unmatched bases: 7. CDR3 sequence reads: CASSSQGQGTGNTIYF. The CDR3, as DNA: TGTGCCAGCAGTTCGCAGGGACAGGGGACAGGAAACACCATATATTTT.

The chain carries TRBV21-1 and TRBJ2-1. TRBV21-1 is a listed pseudogene. There are 16 residues in the CDR3. CDR3 in amino acids: CASSNWTPNFDNEQFF. The CDR3 DNA is TGTGCCAGCAGCAATTGGACCCCCAATTTCGACAATGAGCAGTTCTTC.

This clone was recorded a few times. V is TRBV11-2 and J is TRBJ2-7; TRBD2 matches 11 bases. CDR1 SGHAT and CDR2 FQNNGV come from the germline V gene. J gave up 2 bases and V 5 bases, and 2 bases lay outside the gene matches. This CDR3 is built from 14 residues. The CDR3 is CASSTTSGTYEQYF. CDR3 nucleotide sequence: TGTGCCAGCAGCACGACTAGCGGGACCTACGAGCAGTACTTC.

V is TRBV24-1 and J is TRBJ2-1, with a weak D call TRBD2 (6 bases). Between the trimmed V and J ends, which lost 3 bases and 7 bases, there was a span of 12 bases. This CDR3 is 14 amino acids long. Germline V lookup: CDR1 KGHDR, CDR2 SFDVKD. The CDR3 reads CATSDAGTSNEQFF. The DNA for the CDR3 is TGTGCCACCAGTGATGCCGGGACTTCTAATGAGCAGTTCTTC.

The chain has TRBV24-1 and TRBJ2-3; tentative D call: TRBD2 (6 bases). V was clipped by 5 bases and J by 2 bases, with 13 bases between them. The CDR3 runs 15 residues. CDR1 is KGHDR and CDR2 is SFDVKD in the germline V gene. The CDR3 sequence: CATSGGWRDTDTQYF. The CDR3 bases are TGTGCCACCAGTGGGGGGTGGCGGGACACAGATACGCAGTATTTT.

J is TRBJ2-1 and V is TRBV19, with no clear D. Per germline, CDR1 LNHDA and CDR2 SQIVND (reference sequence). V lost 4 bases, J lost 10 bases, and 8 bases lay in between. The CDR3 consists of 11 residues. CDR3 sequence: CASSRGREQFF. DNA for the CDR3: TGTGCCAGTAGTAGAGGTCGCGAGCAGTTCTTC.

V and J are TRBV10-2 and TRBJ2-2; D uncertain. Germline lookup yields CDR1 WSHSY and CDR2 SAAADI. The V end lost 2 bases, the J end lost 6 bases, and 7 bases lay between the germline ends. The CDR3 has 13 residues. CDR3 sequence reads: CASSESRSGELFF. DNA for the CDR3: TGCGCCAGCAGTGAGAGCAGGTCCGGGGAGCTGTTTTTT.

The J gene is TRBJ1-4, the V gene TRBV28; a possible D gene is TRBD1 (5 bases). This CDR3 has 15 amino acids. V was trimmed by 2 bases and J by 4 bases, leaving 11 bases between them. The V gene's germline CDR1 is MDHEN and CDR2 SYDVKM. DNA for the CDR3: TGTGCCAGCAGTTTAATCGGGCAGGGTAATGAAAAACTGTTTTTT. Translated: CASSLIGQGNEKLFF.

The chain carries TRBV7-2 and TRBJ2-7; TRBD1 agrees at 7 bases. Looked up from germline, CDR1 is SGHTA and CDR2 is FQGNSA. Trimming at V came to 5 bases and at J to 2 bases, leaving 12 bases not matched to a gene. This CDR3 region has 16 residues. CDR3 sequence reads: CASSPGSLGQTYEQYF. DNA for the CDR3: TGTGCCAGCAGCCCAGGCAGTCTGGGACAGACCTACGAGCAGTACTTC.

The V call is TRBV11-1, the J call TRBJ2-4; 7 bases map to TRBD2. V shed 3 bases, J shed 6 bases, and the junction held 5 bases outside the gene matches. The CDR3 runs to 14 residues. In germline, CDR1 is SGHAT, CDR2 FQDESV (reference sequence). This CDR3 is CASSFPGRGNIQYF. The DNA of the CDR3 is TGTGCCAGCAGCTTCCCAGGGAGGGGAAACATTCAGTACTTC.

J is TRBJ1-1 and V is TRBV7-9; D perhaps matches TRBD1 (5 bases). The CDR3 spans 15 residues. The germline CDR1 and CDR2 sequences are SEHNR and FQNEAQ (reference sequence). V was pared by 0 bases and J by 0 bases, with 8 bases between. The CDR3 spells CASSLAQGMNTEAFF. CDR3 DNA: TGTGCCAGCAGCTTAGCCCAGGGCATGAACACTGAAGCTTTCTTT.

V usage is TRBV28 and J usage is TRBJ2-7; 10 nucleotides align to TRBD1. The length of the CDR3 is 15 residues. Trimming cost V 6 bases and J 6 bases; bases outside gene matches: 11. Looked up from germline, CDR1 is MDHEN and CDR2 is SYDVKM. The CDR3 region is CASSELGQGRLEQYF. Written as DNA, the CDR3 is TGTGCCAGCAGCGAACTGGGACAGGGGCGGCTCGAGCAGTACTTC.

The chain is built from TRBV19 and TRBJ2-1; D possibly corresponds to TRBD2 (6 bases). Looked up from germline, CDR1 is LNHDA and CDR2 is SQIVND (reference sequence). This CDR3 region has 16 residues. Between the trimmed V and J ends, which lost 7 bases and 6 bases, there was a span of 22 bases. CDR3 region: CASTSRGIATINEQFF. The CDR3 region has the DNA TGTGCCAGTACTTCGCGGGGAATAGCTACCATCAATGAGCAGTTCTTC.

This sequence joins TRBV2 and TRBJ2-1, with D perhaps matching TRBD1 (5 bases). CDR3 length equals 16 residues. The V end lost 5 bases, the J end lost 1 base, and 15 bases lay between the germline ends. Germline V gene sequence: CDR1 SNHLY, CDR2 FYNNEI. CDR3 region: CASSYRQGGSYNEQFF. CDR3 DNA sequence: TGTGCCAGCAGTTATCGGCAGGGTGGTTCCTACAATGAGCAGTTCTTC.